The sequence of this TCR beta chain was determined in a study of blood T cell repertoires in COVID-19. Clones were sequenced by immunoSEQ multiplex PCR, and TCRdb holds only the in-frame ones, with some missing. The sample consists of over 70,000 clones, 70% to 85% of them appearing once. This CDR3 is built from 12 residues. In germline, CDR1 is SGHTA, CDR2 FQGNSA. Trimming stripped 4 bases from V and 5 bases from J, with 8 bases between. The sequenced material came from peripheral blood. The TCR was taken from a woman aged 55-70 years with acute or convalescent COVID-19. J is TRBJ2-5 and V is TRBV7-2; possibly TRBD1 for D (6 bases). The DNA of the CDR3 is TGTGCCAGCAGCTATAGGGGGGAGACCCAGTACTTC. It yields the protein CASSYRGETQYF.